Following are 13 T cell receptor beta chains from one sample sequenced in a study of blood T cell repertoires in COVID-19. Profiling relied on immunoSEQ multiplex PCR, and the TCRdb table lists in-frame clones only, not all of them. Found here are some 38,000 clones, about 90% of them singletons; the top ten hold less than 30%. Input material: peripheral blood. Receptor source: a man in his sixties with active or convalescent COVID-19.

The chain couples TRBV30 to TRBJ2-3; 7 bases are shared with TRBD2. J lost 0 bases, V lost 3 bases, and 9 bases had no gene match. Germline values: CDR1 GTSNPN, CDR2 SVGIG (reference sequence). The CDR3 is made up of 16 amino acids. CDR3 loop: CAWRGPGSGSTDTQYF. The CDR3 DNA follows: TGTGCCTGGAGGGGTCCTGGTAGCGGGAGCACAGATACGCAGTATTTT. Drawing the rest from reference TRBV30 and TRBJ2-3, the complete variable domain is SQTIHQWPATLVQPVGSPLSLECTVEGTSNPNLYWYRQAAGRGLQLLFYSVGIGQISSEVPQNLSASRPQDRQFILSSKKLLLSDSGFYLCAWRGPGSGSTDTQYFGPGTRLTVL.

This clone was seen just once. CDR3 sequence: CASSYSPGIGKLFF. The CDR3 DNA reads TGTGCCAGCAGTTACTCGCCAGGGATAGGAAAACTGTTTTTT. The chain recombines TRBV6-5 with TRBJ1-4; a possible D gene is TRBD1 (5 bases). Trimming shortened V by 0 bases and J by 10 bases, and 12 bases separated the two germline ends. The V gene's germline CDR1 is MNHEY and CDR2 SVGAGI. CDR3 length: 14 amino acids.

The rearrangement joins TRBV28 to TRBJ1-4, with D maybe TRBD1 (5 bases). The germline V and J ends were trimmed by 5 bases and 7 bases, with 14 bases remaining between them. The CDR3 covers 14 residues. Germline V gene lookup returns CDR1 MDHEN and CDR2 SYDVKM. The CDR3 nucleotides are TGTGCCAGCAGTCCAACAGGATTGCGTGAAAAACTGTTTTTT. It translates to CASSPTGLREKLFF.

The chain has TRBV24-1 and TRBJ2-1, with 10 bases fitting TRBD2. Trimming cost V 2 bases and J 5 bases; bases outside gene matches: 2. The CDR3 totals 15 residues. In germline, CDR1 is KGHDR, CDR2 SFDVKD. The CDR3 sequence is CATSDSGLANNEQFF. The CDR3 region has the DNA TGTGCCACCAGTGATTCGGGACTAGCGAACAATGAGCAGTTCTTC.

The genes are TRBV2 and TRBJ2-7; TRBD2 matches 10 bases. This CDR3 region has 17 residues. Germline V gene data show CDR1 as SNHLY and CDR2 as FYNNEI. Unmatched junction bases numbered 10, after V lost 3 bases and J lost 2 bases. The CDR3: CASSEEELAGSAYEQYF. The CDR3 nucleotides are TGTGCCAGCAGTGAGGAAGAACTAGCGGGATCTGCCTACGAGCAGTACTTC.

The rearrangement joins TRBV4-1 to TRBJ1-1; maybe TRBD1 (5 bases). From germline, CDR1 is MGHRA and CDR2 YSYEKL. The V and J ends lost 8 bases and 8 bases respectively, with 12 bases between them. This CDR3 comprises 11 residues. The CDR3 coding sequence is TGCGCCAGCTCTGGATGGACAGAAGCTTTCTTT. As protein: CASSGWTEAFF.

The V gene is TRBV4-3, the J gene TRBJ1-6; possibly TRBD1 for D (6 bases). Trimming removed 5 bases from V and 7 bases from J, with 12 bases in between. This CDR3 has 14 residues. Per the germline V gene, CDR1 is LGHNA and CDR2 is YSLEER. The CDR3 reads CASSKQGANSPLHF. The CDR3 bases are TGCGCCAGCAGCAAACAGGGTGCCAATTCACCCCTCCACTTT.

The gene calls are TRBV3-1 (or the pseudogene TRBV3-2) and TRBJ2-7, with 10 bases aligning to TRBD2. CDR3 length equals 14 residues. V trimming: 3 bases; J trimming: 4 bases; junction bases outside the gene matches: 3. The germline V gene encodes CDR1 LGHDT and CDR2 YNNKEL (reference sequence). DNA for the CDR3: TGTGCCAGCAGCCATCTAGCGGGAGCATACGAGCAGTACTTC. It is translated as CASSHLAGAYEQYF.

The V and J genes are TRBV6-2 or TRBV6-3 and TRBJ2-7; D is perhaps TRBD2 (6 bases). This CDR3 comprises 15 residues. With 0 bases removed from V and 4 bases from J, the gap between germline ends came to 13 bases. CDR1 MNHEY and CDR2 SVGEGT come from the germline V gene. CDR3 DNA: TGTGCCAGCAGTTACTCGCTTGCGGGGCATTACGAGCAGTACTTC. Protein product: CASSYSLAGHYEQYF.

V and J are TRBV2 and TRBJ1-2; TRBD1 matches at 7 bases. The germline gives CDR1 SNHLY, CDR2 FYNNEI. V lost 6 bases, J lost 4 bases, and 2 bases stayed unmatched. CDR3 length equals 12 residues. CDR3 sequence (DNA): TGTGCCAGCAGAAGACAGGGCTATGGCTACACCTTC. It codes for CASRRQGYGYTF.

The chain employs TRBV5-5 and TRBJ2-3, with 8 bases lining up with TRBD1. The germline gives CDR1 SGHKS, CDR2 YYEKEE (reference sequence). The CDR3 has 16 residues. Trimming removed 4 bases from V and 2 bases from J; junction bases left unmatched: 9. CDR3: CASSTGQGGLTDTQYF. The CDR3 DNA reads TGTGCCAGCAGCACAGGACAGGGTGGCCTCACAGATACGCAGTATTTT. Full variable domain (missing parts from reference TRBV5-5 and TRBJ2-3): DAGVTQSPTHLIKTRGQQVTLRCSPISGHKSVSWYQQVLGQGPQFIFQYYEKEERGRGNFPDRFSARQFPNYSSELNVNALLLGDSALYLCASSTGQGGLTDTQYFGPGTRLTVL.

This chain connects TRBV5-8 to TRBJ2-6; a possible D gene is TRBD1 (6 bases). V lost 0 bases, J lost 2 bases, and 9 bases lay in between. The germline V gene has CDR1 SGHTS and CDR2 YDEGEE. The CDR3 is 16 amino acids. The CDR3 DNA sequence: TGTGCCAGCAGCTTGGAACAGGGTACTGGGGCCAACGTCCTGACTTTC. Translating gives CASSLEQGTGANVLTF.

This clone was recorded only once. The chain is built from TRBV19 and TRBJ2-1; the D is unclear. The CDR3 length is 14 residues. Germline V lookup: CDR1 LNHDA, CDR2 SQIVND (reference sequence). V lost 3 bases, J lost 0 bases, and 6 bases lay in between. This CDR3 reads CASSILSSYNEQFF. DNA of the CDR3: TGTGCCAGTAGTATTCTCAGCTCCTACAATGAGCAGTTCTTC. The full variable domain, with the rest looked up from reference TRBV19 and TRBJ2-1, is DGGITQSPKYLFRKEGQNVTLSCEQNLNHDAMYWYRQDPGQGLRLIYYSQIVNDFQKGDIAEGYSVSREKKESFPLTVTSAQKNPTAFYLCASSILSSYNEQFFGPGTRLTVL.